The present T cell receptor beta chain was sequenced within a study of tissue T cells after allogeneic stem cell transplantation. Study observations and caveats: Alloreactivity or antigen specificity of tissue TCRs was not determined; some clones might be host cells. Shared clones across patients were few; motif clustering revealed tissue-specific shared signatures.

V dropped 2 bases and J dropped 0 bases, with 5 bases sitting between them. The CDR3 spans 13 residues. Germline V CDR1 and CDR2: SQVTM, ANQGSEA. The data were produced by immunoSEQ multiplex PCR, yet TCRdb's version contains in-frame clones alone and is incomplete. Found here are under 5,000 clones, around 61% of them singletons; the top ten hold less than 8%. Non-transplant comparator patients with other cancers had at least five gastrointestinal samples and no known gastrointestinal disease. Turning to this clone: The antigen is undetermined.

The chain combines TRBV29-1 with TRBJ1-3, with D hard to call. The sequenced sample was left colon tissue, obtained at autopsy. This receptor was obtained from a male donor at least 60 years old with lung cancer. The CDR3 protein is CSVERVSGNTIYF. The CDR3, as DNA: TGCAGCGTTGAACGAGTCTCTGGAAACACCATATATTTT.